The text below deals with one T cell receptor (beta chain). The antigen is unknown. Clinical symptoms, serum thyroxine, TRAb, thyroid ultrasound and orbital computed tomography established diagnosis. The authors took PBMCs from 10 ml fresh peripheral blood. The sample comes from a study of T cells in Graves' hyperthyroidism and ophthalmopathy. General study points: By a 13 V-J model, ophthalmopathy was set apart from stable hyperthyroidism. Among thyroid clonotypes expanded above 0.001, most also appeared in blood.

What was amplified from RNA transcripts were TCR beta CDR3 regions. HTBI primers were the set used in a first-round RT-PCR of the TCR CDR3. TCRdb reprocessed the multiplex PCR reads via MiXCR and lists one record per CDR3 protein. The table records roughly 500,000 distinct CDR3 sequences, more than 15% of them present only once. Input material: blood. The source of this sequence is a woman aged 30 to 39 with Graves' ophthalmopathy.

The CDR3 is CASSLTSANNEQFF. The CDR3, as DNA: TGTGCCAGCTCTCTGACTAGCGCGAACAATGAGCAGTTCTTC. The chain combines TRBV6-1 with TRBJ2-1; 8 nucleotides agree with TRBD2. The CDR3 is 14 amino acids. After removal of 8 bases from V and 5 bases from J, the junction contained 8 bases not matched to a gene. The V gene's germline CDR1 is MNHNS and CDR2 SASEGT.